Given below is one T cell receptor beta chain in context. Its antigen is not identified. The data were produced by immunoSEQ multiplex PCR, yet TCRdb's version contains in-frame clones alone and is incomplete. The table includes 90,000 to 100,000 clones, roughly 74% detected once. People whose metastatic non-small-cell lung cancer was chemo-refractory got focal radiation along with CTLA-4 blockade by ipilimumab. The sample belongs to a study of radiotherapy plus CTLA-4 blockade in lung cancer. Overall study findings and caveats: In blood, tumor-derived TCR clones expanded after radiotherapy plus ipilimumab.

Sequenced here: peripheral blood, sampled from a patient treated with radiotherapy plus ipilimumab. This clonotype was obtained from a human donor with non-small cell lung cancer who had a partial response to radiotherapy plus ipilimumab. Some clones in this sample may be carry-over from other donors' samples.

In DNA, the CDR3 is TGTGCCAGCAGCTTGGAACTAGCGGGGAGCACAGATACGCAGTATTTT. It codes for CASSLELAGSTDTQYF. V gene TRBV5-6 combines with J gene TRBJ2-3; 10 bases align to TRBD2. The CDR3 extends over 16 amino acids. Trimming took 0 bases from V and 0 from J; bases not matched to a gene: 1. The V gene's germline CDR1 is SGHDT and CDR2 YYEEEE. Full variable domain (remainder filled in from reference TRBV5-6 and TRBJ2-3): DAGVTQSPTHLIKTRGQQVTLRCSPKSGHDTVSWYQQALGQGPQFIFQYYEEEERQRGNFPDRFSGHQFPNYSSELNVNALLLGDSALYLCASSLELAGSTDTQYFGPGTRLTVL.